The 27 T cell receptor beta chains listed next were all sequenced from one sample in a study of technical replicates of blood from a handful of donors. Libraries were prepared by immunoSEQ multiplex PCR; TCRdb keeps only in-frame clonotypes and omits some of them. Of about 79,000 clones detected, about 90% appear once; the ten largest clones hold about 0.38%. The specimen was T cells isolated from PBMCs. Receptor source: a human donor in good health. Some clones in this sample may be carry-over from other donors' samples.

The gene calls are TRBV29-1 and TRBJ1-1; D is perhaps TRBD1 (5 bases). V was shortened by 7 bases and J by 3 bases, with 15 bases between the two germline ends. CDR1 is SQVTM, CDR2 ANQGSEA, per germline. This CDR3 is 13 amino acids long. The CDR3 here is CSAALGGYTEAFF. The CDR3 nucleotides are TGCAGCGCTGCTTTGGGGGGATACACTGAAGCTTTCTTT. The variable domain in full, with the rest retrieved from reference TRBV29-1 and TRBJ1-1, is SAVISQKPSRDICQRGTSLTIQCQVDSQVTMMFWYRQQPGQSLTLIATANQGSEATYESGFVIDKFPISRPNLTFSTLTVSNMSPEDSSIYLCSAALGGYTEAFFGQGTRLTVV.

V and J are TRBV2 and TRBJ2-1, with TRBD2 identical over 11 bases. The CDR3 runs to 15 residues. The V segment lost 2 bases and the J segment 9 bases; nucleotides outside the gene matches: 6. The germline V gene encodes CDR1 SNHLY and CDR2 FYNNEI. Here the CDR3 reads CASSELTSGSGEQFF. DNA of the CDR3: TGTGCCAGCAGTGAATTAACTAGCGGGAGCGGTGAGCAGTTCTTC.

In the case of this clone: A read error may produce the germline difference seen at one junction end. V and J are TRBV7-7 and TRBJ2-5; D is possibly TRBD1 (6 bases). The CDR3 is made up of 14 amino acids. Per germline, CDR1 SSHAT and CDR2 FNYEAQ (reference sequence). The CDR3 DNA sequence: TGTGCTAGCAGCCCCGACAGGTACCAAGAGACCCAGTACTTC. Translated, it gives CASSPDRYQETQYF.

The gene calls are TRBV9 and TRBJ2-7, with 7 bases lining up with TRBD1. V shed 1 base, J shed 3 bases, and the junction held 4 bases outside the gene matches. The CDR3 runs 14 residues. CDR1 is SGDLS and CDR2 is YYNGEE in the germline V gene. In DNA form, the CDR3 reads TGTGCCAGCAGCGTAACAGACAGGGACTACGAGCAGTACTTC. Protein: CASSVTDRDYEQYF.

The rearrangement joins TRBV5-1 to TRBJ2-7, with D hard to call. CDR1 is SGHRS, CDR2 YFSETQ, per germline. V was clipped by 0 bases and J by 3 bases, with 4 bases between them. The CDR3 has 12 residues. Here the CDR3 reads CASSLDGYEQYF. The CDR3 DNA reads as TGCGCCAGCAGCTTGGACGGCTACGAGCAGTACTTC. Full variable domain (outside the CDR3, taken from reference TRBV5-1 and TRBJ2-7): KAGVTQTPRYLIKTRGQQVTLSCSPISGHRSVSWYQQTPGQGLQFLFEYFSETQRNKGNFPGRFSGRQFSNSRSEMNVSTLELGDSALYLCASSLDGYEQYFGPGTRLTVT.

This rearrangement joins TRBV4-1 to TRBJ2-1, with a tentative D call TRBD1 (5 bases). Trimming took 5 bases from V and 8 from J, leaving 22 bases between them. The CDR3 runs 16 residues. Germline values: CDR1 MGHRA, CDR2 YSYEKL. The CDR3, as DNA: TGCGCCAGCAGCGTCGAAGGGAACTCAGGGCCGGATGAGCAGTTCTTC. As protein: CASSVEGNSGPDEQFF.

This sequence joins TRBV4-1 and TRBJ2-3, with 12 bases matching TRBD2. J gave up 2 bases and V 1 base, and 10 bases lay outside the gene matches. The CDR3 is made up of 19 amino acids. Germline V CDR1 and CDR2: MGHRA, YSYEKL. CDR3 nucleotides: TGCGCCAGCAGCCAAGGAGCGCTAGCGGGAGGGCCCCACACAGATACGCAGTATTTT. Residues: CASSQGALAGGPHTDTQYF.

This CDR3 reads CASSVGGLSQPQHF. The CDR3 DNA follows: TGTGCCAGCAGCGTAGGTGGCCTCAGTCAGCCCCAGCATTTT. V and J are TRBV9 and TRBJ1-5, with D unresolved. CDR1 is SGDLS and CDR2 is YYNGEE in the germline V gene. The CDR3 loop spans 14 amino acids. The V and J ends lost 0 bases and 6 bases respectively, with 10 bases between them.

The chain has TRBV28 and TRBJ1-1; 8 bases are shared with TRBD1. Germline V gene sequence: CDR1 MDHEN, CDR2 SYDVKM. The CDR3 is 15 residues long. The V segment lost 6 bases and the J segment 0 bases; nucleotides outside the gene matches: 6. In DNA, the CDR3 is TGTGCCAGCAGGCCGGGGGACAGGATGAACACTGAAGCTTTCTTT. It encodes CASRPGDRMNTEAFF.

This clone has just one count. This chain links TRBV25-1 with TRBJ1-2; D not certain. Germline lookup yields CDR1 MGHDK and CDR2 SYGVNS. The length of the CDR3 is 14 residues. Trimming pared 2 bases from V and 4 bases from J, leaving 11 bases between. The CDR3 region is CASSENGRAYGYTF. CDR3 coding DNA: TGTGCCAGCAGTGAAAATGGGAGGGCCTATGGCTACACCTTC.

This chain links TRBV7-9 with TRBJ2-3; 11 bases are shared with TRBD2. With V trimmed by 5 bases and J by 4 bases, 11 bases remained unmatched. The CDR3 covers 17 residues. Germline V gene lookup returns CDR1 SEHNR and CDR2 FQNEAQ (reference sequence). Here the CDR3 DNA reads TGTGCCAGCAGCCCGCGAGCTAGCGGGAGGAGGGCAGATACGCAGTATTTT. Protein sequence: CASSPRASGRRADTQYF.

V and J are TRBV28 and TRBJ2-5; 9 positions agree with TRBD2. With V trimmed by 3 bases and J by 11 bases, 10 bases remained unmatched. The CDR3 is 14 amino acids. Looked up from germline, CDR1 is MDHEN and CDR2 is SYDVKM. The CDR3 sequence: CASSFGLAGSSQYF. The CDR3 DNA is TGTGCCAGCAGTTTTGGTCTAGCGGGAAGTTCTCAGTACTTC.

This chain connects TRBV30 to TRBJ2-7, with D perhaps matching TRBD1 (6 bases). The V and J ends lost 4 bases and 6 bases respectively, with 13 bases between them. Germline assignment: CDR1 GTSNPN and CDR2 SVGIG (reference sequence). The CDR3 runs to 12 residues. This CDR3 reads CAWTQQGAEQYF. CDR3 sequence (DNA): TGTGCCTGGACGCAACAGGGAGCCGAGCAGTACTTC.

This sequence joins TRBV7-9 and TRBJ2-3; 7 positions match TRBD2. The CDR3 consists of 17 residues. Germline CDR1 is SEHNR and CDR2 is FQNEAQ (reference sequence). Germline trimming cut 5 bases from V and 0 bases from J; bases unmatched to any gene: 11. The DNA for the CDR3 is TGTGCCAGCAGCCCCCGCTTCCGGGAGGCGAGCACAGATACGCAGTATTTT. This gives the protein CASSPRFREASTDTQYF.

This clone was picked up a small number of times. This chain connects TRBV11-2 to TRBJ1-1; D is uncertain. V lost 0 bases, J lost 1 base, and 6 bases lay in between. This CDR3 contains 14 residues. Germline-derived CDR1 and CDR2 are SGHAT and FQNNGV. This chain's CDR3 is CASSLDTRNTEAFF. For the CDR3, the DNA is TGTGCCAGCAGCTTAGACACCAGGAACACTGAAGCTTTCTTT.

The chain combines TRBV7-9 with TRBJ1-4; D is unclear. V was cut by 2 bases and J by 1 base, with 11 bases left in between. From germline, CDR1 is SEHNR and CDR2 FQNEAQ (reference sequence). The CDR3 loop spans 16 amino acids. The CDR3 region is CASSLRLGVTNEKLFF. CDR3 coding DNA: TGTGCCAGCAGCTTAAGGCTCGGAGTAACTAATGAAAAACTGTTTTTT.

The chain combines TRBV18 with TRBJ2-7; 8 bases map to TRBD1. This CDR3 is 15 amino acids long. Germline values: CDR1 KGHSH, CDR2 LQKENI. V was pared by 4 bases and J by 2 bases, with 7 bases of the junction left unmatched. Written as DNA, the CDR3 is TGTGCCAGCTCACGTGAAGACAGGGGAGCCTACGAGCAGTACTTC. This encodes CASSREDRGAYEQYF.

This chain links TRBV5-4 with TRBJ2-1; D is unclear. Trimming took off 0 bases at V and 2 bases at J, with 9 bases between the two ends. Germline loops: CDR1 SGHNT, CDR2 YYREEE (reference sequence). There are 15 residues in the CDR3. The CDR3: CASSLGLPTYNEQFF. CDR3 sequence (DNA): TGTGCCAGCAGCTTGGGACTTCCTACCTACAATGAGCAGTTCTTC.

The genes are TRBV5-4 and TRBJ2-7; 7 bases line up with TRBD2. Germline CDR1 and CDR2: SGHNT and YYREEE (reference sequence). The CDR3 has 16 residues. Trimming took 3 bases from V and 2 from J; bases not matched to a gene: 11. For the CDR3, the DNA is TGTGCCAGCAGCTCGGGGGTCTCGGGAGGAACCTACGAGCAGTACTTC. Translating it yields CASSSGVSGGTYEQYF.

This chain links TRBV5-1 with TRBJ2-7, with a possible D match to TRBD2 (7 bases). V was trimmed by 3 bases and J by 6 bases, leaving 19 bases between them. The germline CDR1 and CDR2 sequences are SGHRS and YFSETQ. The CDR3 is made up of 15 amino acids. Here the CDR3 reads CASSYKGGGDGEQYF. DNA for the CDR3: TGCGCCAGCAGCTACAAAGGGGGAGGGGACGGCGAGCAGTACTTC. The whole variable domain, remainder taken from reference TRBV5-1 and TRBJ2-7, is KAGVTQTPRYLIKTRGQQVTLSCSPISGHRSVSWYQQTPGQGLQFLFEYFSETQRNKGNFPGRFSGRQFSNSRSEMNVSTLELGDSALYLCASSYKGGGDGEQYFGPGTRLTVT.

This clone has at least ten counts. The chain recombines TRBV28 with TRBJ1-2; D is perhaps TRBD1 (5 bases). Germline V CDR1 and CDR2: MDHEN, SYDVKM. The length of the CDR3 is 14 residues. Deletions cut 1 base from V and 6 bases from J, with 12 bases between. For the CDR3, the DNA is TGTGCCAGCAGTTTATTCTCAGGGAGGGATGGCTACACCTTC. It yields the protein CASSLFSGRDGYTF.

The chain uses TRBV18 and TRBJ2-1; TRBD1 matches at 7 bases. Trimming cost V 3 bases and J 10 bases; bases outside gene matches: 12. The germline CDR1 and CDR2 sequences are KGHSH and LQKENI. CDR3 length equals 15 residues. CDR3 loop: CASSPPGQIAAEQFF. In nucleotides, the CDR3 is TGTGCCAGCTCACCTCCGGGACAGATTGCAGCCGAGCAGTTCTTC.

The chain joins TRBV7-6 to TRBJ2-7; D is unclear. The V and J ends lost 5 bases and 2 bases respectively, with 16 bases between them. CDR1 and CDR2 from the germline V gene are SGHVS and FNYEAQ. CDR3 length: 15 residues. CDR3 in DNA: TGTGCCAGCAGCCCCCACCTAGACGGTACCTACGAGCAGTACTTC. This encodes CASSPHLDGTYEQYF. Full variable domain (missing parts from reference TRBV7-6 and TRBJ2-7): GAGVSQSPRYKVTKRGQDVALRCDPISGHVSLYWYRQALGQGPEFLTYFNYEAQQDKSGLPNDRFSAERPEGSISTLTIQRTEQRDSAMYRCASSPHLDGTYEQYFGPGTRLTVT.

The rearrangement joins TRBV18 to TRBJ2-7; 7 nucleotides line up with TRBD1. Germline-derived CDR1 and CDR2 are KGHSH and LQKENI. Trimming cost V 6 bases and J 2 bases; bases outside gene matches: 1. This CDR3 is built from 12 residues. Written as DNA, the CDR3 is TGTGCCAGCTCGGGGACAGCCTACGAGCAGTACTTC. This encodes CASSGTAYEQYF. Drawing the rest from reference TRBV18 and TRBJ2-7, the complete variable domain is NAGVMQNPRHLVRRRGQEARLRCSPMKGHSHVYWYRQLPEEGLKFMVYLQKENIIDESGMPKERFSAEFPKEGPSILRIQQVVRGDSAAYFCASSGTAYEQYFGPGTRLTVT.

The chain employs TRBV28 and TRBJ1-3; 9 nucleotides align to TRBD1. The CDR3 has 15 amino acids. Germline loops: CDR1 MDHEN, CDR2 SYDVKM. V gave up 6 bases and J gave up 5 bases; unmatched junction bases: 8. CDR3 sequence reads: CASRLPGQGRNTIYF. The CDR3 DNA is TGTGCCAGCAGATTACCGGGACAGGGAAGAAACACCATATATTTT.

The chain employs TRBV7-9 and TRBJ2-2, with TRBD2 as a possible D gene (5 bases). The CDR3 totals 12 residues. CDR1 is SEHNR, CDR2 FQNEAQ, per germline (reference sequence). The V gene lost 3 bases and the J gene lost 6 bases, with 5 bases spanning the gap. CDR3 coding DNA: TGTGCCAGCAGCTTCGGGGCCGGGGAGCTGTTTTTT. It codes for CASSFGAGELFF.

The chain employs TRBV5-1 and TRBJ2-3; TRBD1 aligns across 8 bases. The CDR3 length is 15 residues. Germline V gives CDR1 SGHRS, CDR2 YFSETQ. J was trimmed by 4 bases and V by 4 bases; bases with no gene match: 8. CDR3 nucleotides: TGCGCCAGCAGCGGGGGACAGGCCGCGGCAGATACGCAGTATTTT. This codes for CASSGGQAAADTQYF.